The 31 T cell receptor beta chains listed next were all sequenced from one sample in a study of shared clonotypes between healthy human individuals. Repertoires were generated with immunoSEQ multiplex PCR, while TCRdb's copy carries only in-frame clones and drops some. The table lists around 2,000,000 clones, roughly 95% of them singletons. Naive CD8 cells were CD45RO-negative, positively selected for CCR7, excluding terminally differentiated effector memory CD45RA+ cells. Sequenced material: naive CD8+ T cells sorted from blood. These receptors all come from a man aged 18 to 29 in good health.

The J gene is TRBJ1-5, the V gene TRBV19; no clear D. The germline V and J ends were trimmed by 7 bases and 4 bases, with 11 bases remaining between them. The CDR3 runs 13 residues. CDR1 and CDR2 (germline): LNHDA, SQIVND (reference sequence). For the CDR3, the DNA is TGTGCCAGTAACCCATCCCCTAATCAGCCCCAGCATTTT. Its translation is CASNPSPNQPQHF.

The chain combines TRBV10-1 with TRBJ1-2; D ambiguous. CDR1 WNHNN and CDR2 SYGVQD come from the germline V gene (reference sequence). Between the trimmed V and J ends, which lost 7 bases and 5 bases, there was a span of 26 bases. This CDR3 is 17 amino acids long. CDR3 DNA sequence: TGCGCCAGCAACGATCCGGAGATGGTCCGCTTGGGATATGGCTACACCTTC. Translation: CASNDPEMVRLGYGYTF.

This chain uses TRBV6-5 with TRBJ1-5; D is uncertain. Germline CDR1 MNHEY, CDR2 SVGAGI. V was pared by 5 bases and J by 3 bases, with 11 bases between. The CDR3 extends over 14 amino acids. The CDR3, as DNA: TGTGCCAGCAGTAGTGGGCGCATCAATCAGCCCCAGCATTTT. Its protein is CASSSGRINQPQHF.

The rearrangement uses TRBV7-9 and TRBJ2-7, with TRBD2 identical over 7 bases. The CDR3 extends over 13 amino acids. Germline V gene lookup returns CDR1 SEHNR and CDR2 FQNEAQ (reference sequence). Trimming removed 4 bases from V and 4 bases from J; junction bases left unmatched: 4. DNA of the CDR3: TGTGCCAGCAGCTCTAGCGGAATGTACGAGCAGTACTTC. Its translation is CASSSSGMYEQYF.

Concerning this clone itself: Other DNA sequences within the sample encode an identical CDR3. This chain uses TRBV5-4 with TRBJ2-3, with 12 nucleotides matching TRBD2. CDR1 and CDR2 from the germline V gene are SGHNT and YYREEE (reference sequence). The junction had 5 bases not matched to a gene; V was cut back by 4 bases and J by 2 bases. The CDR3 contains 16 residues. The CDR3 nucleotides are TGTGCCAGCAGCCTAAGACTAGCGGGGGCCACAGATACGCAGTATTTT. Residues: CASSLRLAGATDTQYF.

V and J are TRBV4-3 and TRBJ2-7, with no clear D. This CDR3 has 16 amino acids. Trimming cost V 0 bases and J 5 bases, with 17 bases left between them. Germline CDR1 is LGHNA and CDR2 is YSLEER. The DNA of the CDR3 is TGCGCCAGCAGCCAAGAATTGGGCCGGCTCGTAAACGAGCAGTACTTC. It specifies CASSQELGRLVNEQYF.

The V and J genes are TRBV7-9 and TRBJ2-4; D unresolved. The V gene's germline CDR1 is SEHNR and CDR2 FQNEAQ (reference sequence). V was trimmed by 5 bases and J by 1 base, leaving 12 bases between them. The CDR3 has 15 amino acids. The CDR3 spells CASSPIVGAKNIQYF. The CDR3 DNA reads TGTGCCAGCAGCCCCATTGTTGGCGCCAAAAACATTCAGTACTTC. Based on the CDR3 plus reference TRBV7-9 and TRBJ2-4, the full variable domain is DTGVSQNPRHKITKRGQNVTFRCDPISEHNRLYWYRQTLGQGPEFLTYFQNEAQLEKSRLLSDRFSAERPKGSFSTLEIQRTEQGDSAMYLCASSPIVGAKNIQYFGAGTRLSVL.

The chain has TRBV5-4 and TRBJ2-7, with D perhaps assigned TRBD1 or TRBD2 (5 bases each). CDR1 and CDR2 (germline): SGHNT, YYREEE (reference sequence). The CDR3 has 14 amino acids. The V gene lost 2 bases and the J gene lost 1 base, with 10 bases spanning the gap. CDR3 sequence (DNA): TGTGCCAGCAGCTTCGGGACGCCATCCTACGAGCAGTACTTC. Its protein product is CASSFGTPSYEQYF.

J is TRBJ2-3 and V is TRBV28; D uncertain. Germline-derived CDR1 and CDR2 are MDHEN and SYDVKM. The CDR3 is made up of 17 amino acids. V was clipped by 3 bases and J by 4 bases, with 20 bases between them. The CDR3 DNA sequence: TGTGCCAGCAGTTTCGGATTGAGCCCGGACGCGTCAGATACGCAGTATTTT. Translation: CASSFGLSPDASDTQYF. Drawing the rest from reference TRBV28 and TRBJ2-3, the complete variable domain is DVKVTQSSRYLVKRTGEKVFLECVQDMDHENMFWYRQDPGLGLRLIYFSYDVKMKEKGDIPEGYSVSREKKERFSLILESASTNQTSMYLCASSFGLSPDASDTQYFGPGTRLTVL.

Comment on this clone: This sample includes further DNA sequences coding for the same CDR3. This chain joins TRBV5-4 and TRBJ2-7; 11 nucleotides line up with TRBD2. V dropped 2 bases and J dropped 4; count of bases not matched to a gene: 2. The CDR3 length is 14 residues. The V gene's germline CDR1 is SGHNT and CDR2 YYREEE (reference sequence). CDR3 bases: TGTGCCAGCAGCTTTAGCGGGGGGGCGTACGAGCAGTACTTC. Translating it yields CASSFSGGAYEQYF.

The gene calls are TRBV5-8 and TRBJ1-2; unclear D gene. The germline CDR1 and CDR2 sequences are SGHTS and YDEGEE. The CDR3 has 16 amino acids. Deletions cut 7 bases from V and 5 bases from J, with 24 bases between. CDR3 amino acids: CASSYVEDGGRYGYTF. The CDR3, as DNA: TGTGCCAGCTCCTATGTGGAAGACGGTGGTCGGTATGGCTACACCTTC.

The gene calls are TRBV4-2 and TRBJ1-1; perhaps TRBD1 as D (5 bases). The CDR3 runs 15 residues. CDR1 and CDR2 (germline): LGHNA, YNFKEQ. V was clipped by 5 bases and J by 1 base, with 14 bases between them. DNA for the CDR3: TGTGCCAGCAGCGCGAGGGGTTATGGGAACACTGAAGCTTTCTTT. Its protein is CASSARGYGNTEAFF.

Here the CDR3 DNA reads TGTGCCAGCAGCTCTTATGACAGGGCCCCTTCGAACACCGGGGAGCTGTTTTTT. Translation gives CASSSYDRAPSNTGELFF. V is TRBV7-9 and J is TRBJ2-2; TRBD1 matches 7 bases. Germline CDR1 and CDR2: SEHNR and FQNEAQ (reference sequence). The CDR3 runs to 18 residues. J was trimmed by 0 bases and V by 4 bases; bases with no gene match: 11.

Regarding this clone: At the DNA level, this CDR3 is encoded by other sequences in the same sample as well. The V call is TRBV29-1, the J call TRBJ2-3, with TRBD1 as a possible D gene (5 bases). There are 13 residues in the CDR3. Per the germline V gene, CDR1 is SQVTM and CDR2 is ANQGSEA. V was trimmed by 7 bases and J by 0 bases, leaving 11 bases between them. CDR3 in DNA: TGCAGCGCCTCTAGGGGCAGCACAGATACGCAGTATTTT. Translation gives CSASRGSTDTQYF.

The chain recombines TRBV5-1 with TRBJ1-1; D gene unclear. V lost 0 bases and J 1 base, leaving 13 bases between the germline ends. Germline assignment: CDR1 SGHRS and CDR2 YFSETQ. This CDR3 contains 16 residues. The CDR3 bases are TGCGCCAGCAGCTTGGAGGCCCGCCCCGGGAACACTGAAGCTTTCTTT. Its protein product is CASSLEARPGNTEAFF.

The chain is built from TRBV15 and TRBJ2-2, with D possibly being TRBD2 (7 bases). The germline V gene encodes CDR1 LNHNV and CDR2 YYDKDF (reference sequence). The CDR3 runs 18 residues. V dropped 0 bases and J dropped 5 bases, with 19 bases sitting between them. For the CDR3, the DNA is TGTGCCACCAGCAGAGATCCGGCGGGGGCCAAGCCAACCGGGGAGCTGTTTTTT. Residues: CATSRDPAGAKPTGELFF.

The V gene is TRBV27, the J gene TRBJ1-5; tentative D call: TRBD1 (6 bases). CDR1 and CDR2 from the germline V gene are MNHEY and SMNVEV (reference sequence). V lost 7 bases to trimming and J lost 1 base, with 8 bases between them. This CDR3 region has 13 residues. CDR3 nucleotide sequence: TGTGCCAGCACAAGGGGGAGCAATCAGCCCCAGCATTTT. This codes for CASTRGSNQPQHF.

The chain joins TRBV19 to TRBJ2-7, with a weak D call TRBD1 (6 bases). The ends were cut back, 5 bases at V and 3 bases at J, with 17 bases in the middle. Germline CDR1 and CDR2: LNHDA and SQIVND (reference sequence). The CDR3 contains 15 residues. The CDR3 DNA reads TGTGCCAGTAGTTTGATAGGGGGTTCCCGCTACGAGCAGTACTTC. As protein: CASSLIGGSRYEQYF.

This chain uses TRBV19 with TRBJ2-4, with D possibly matching TRBD1 (6 bases). CDR3 length equals 20 residues. CDR1 is LNHDA, CDR2 SQIVND, per germline (reference sequence). V gave up 5 bases and J gave up 3 bases, with 29 bases separating them. Here the CDR3 reads CASSPSFPRDMAIVKNIQYF. The CDR3 DNA reads as TGTGCCAGTAGTCCATCCTTCCCCCGGGACATGGCTATCGTCAAAAACATTCAGTACTTC.

This clone was detected only once. The chain couples TRBV28 to TRBJ2-3, with a weak D call TRBD2 (6 bases). The V gene's germline CDR1 is MDHEN and CDR2 SYDVKM. The CDR3 extends over 14 amino acids. V was pared by 7 bases and J by 4 bases, with 15 bases between. The CDR3, as DNA: TGTGCCAGCATTCGACGGGGGTACTCAGATACGCAGTATTTT. Protein: CASIRRGYSDTQYF.

The chain links TRBV6-1 to TRBJ2-7; 10 nucleotides agree with TRBD2. The CDR3 covers 16 residues. Germline V gene sequence: CDR1 MNHNS, CDR2 SASEGT. Germline trimming cut 1 base from V and 2 bases from J; bases unmatched to any gene: 5. CDR3 in DNA: TGTGCCAGCAGTGAAGGAGGGACTAGCGCGACCTACGAGCAGTACTTC. It encodes CASSEGGTSATYEQYF.

This chain links TRBV27 with TRBJ2-7, with 8 bases identical to TRBD2. V trimming: 6 bases; J trimming: 0 bases; junction bases outside the gene matches: 1. Looked up from germline, CDR1 is MNHEY and CDR2 is SMNVEV (reference sequence). This CDR3 is 13 amino acids long. The CDR3 DNA sequence: TGTGCCAGCAGCGGGGGGGTCTCCTACGAGCAGTACTTC. Protein: CASSGGVSYEQYF.

CDR3 sequence (DNA): TGTGCCAGCAGTTTCTTAGCGGGTAGCACAGATACGCAGTATTTT. It is translated as CASSFLAGSTDTQYF. The rearrangement joins TRBV6-6 to TRBJ2-3, with 7 bases aligning to TRBD2. CDR1 MNHNY and CDR2 SVGAGI come from the germline V gene (reference sequence). V dropped 4 bases and J dropped 0; count of bases not matched to a gene: 4. The CDR3 extends over 15 amino acids.

The rearrangement uses TRBV5-4 and TRBJ2-5, with D uncertain. The CDR3 extends over 13 amino acids. V lost 2 bases and J lost 5, with 10 bases in between. CDR1 and CDR2 from the germline V gene are SGHNT and YYREEE (reference sequence). CDR3 loop: CASSFGSPETQYF. DNA for the CDR3: TGTGCCAGCAGCTTTGGGTCCCCCGAGACCCAGTACTTC.

The chain carries TRBV4-3 and TRBJ2-1, with D possibly matching TRBD1 (5 bases). From germline, CDR1 is LGHNA and CDR2 YSLEER. The CDR3 runs 16 residues. V dropped 0 bases and J dropped 0 bases, with 9 bases sitting between them. The CDR3 nucleotides read TGCGCCAGCAGCCAAGAAGGGGCGGACTCCTACAATGAGCAGTTCTTC. Encoded protein: CASSQEGADSYNEQFF.

This sequence joins TRBV27 and TRBJ2-7; the D gene is possibly TRBD2 (7 bases). Germline-derived CDR1 and CDR2 are MNHEY and SMNVEV (reference sequence). This CDR3 comprises 15 residues. V lost 4 bases and J 7 bases, leaving 20 bases between the germline ends. The DNA of the CDR3 is TGTGCCAGCAGTTATGCGGGGGCGGGGGTTAGAGAGCAGTACTTC. This codes for CASSYAGAGVREQYF.

The chain joins TRBV13 to TRBJ2-1; D is unclear. V was shortened by 5 bases and J by 7 bases, with 9 bases between the two germline ends. The CDR3 consists of 12 residues. The germline gives CDR1 PRHDT, CDR2 FYEKMQ (reference sequence). The CDR3 DNA follows: TGTGCCAGCAGCCAAACCGGGAATGAGCAGTTCTTC. This sequence encodes CASSQTGNEQFF.

The sample holds a few counts of this clone. The chain carries TRBV29-1 and TRBJ2-1; tentatively, D is TRBD1 (5 bases). Germline CDR1 is SQVTM and CDR2 is ANQGSEA. Trimming removed 3 bases from V and 0 bases from J, with 6 bases in between. This CDR3 spans 13 amino acids. The CDR3 sequence: CSVDDSSYNEQFF. In DNA, the CDR3 is TGCAGCGTTGATGACAGCTCCTACAATGAGCAGTTCTTC.

A note on this clone: Other DNA sequences in this specimen translate into the identical CDR3. The chain links TRBV19 to TRBJ1-5; D unclear. Germline loops: CDR1 LNHDA, CDR2 SQIVND (reference sequence). CDR3 length: 14 residues. The ends were cut back, 3 bases at V and 0 bases at J, with 6 bases in the middle. CDR3 nucleotides: TGTGCCAGTAGTATCCGCGATAGCAATCAGCCCCAGCATTTT. As protein: CASSIRDSNQPQHF. Full variable domain (rest looked up from reference TRBV19 and TRBJ1-5): DGGITQSPKYLFRKEGQNVTLSCEQNLNHDAMYWYRQDPGQGLRLIYYSQIVNDFQKGDIAEGYSVSREKKESFPLTVTSAQKNPTAFYLCASSIRDSNQPQHFGDGTRLSIL.

In this sample, this clone turned up once. The chain links TRBV7-8 to TRBJ2-7; D may be TRBD1 (6 bases). CDR3 length equals 15 residues. Deletions cut 6 bases from V and 0 bases from J, with 15 bases between. Germline V CDR1 and CDR2: SGHVS, FQNEAQ. For the CDR3, the DNA is TGTGCCAGCAGTCCTTTCGACAGGACCTCCTACGAGCAGTACTTC. This gives the protein CASSPFDRTSYEQYF.

This clone has just a few counts. The J gene is TRBJ1-1, the V gene TRBV6-6; no clear D gene. This CDR3 region has 13 residues. Germline assignment: CDR1 MNHNY and CDR2 SVGAGI (reference sequence). Trimming shortened V by 4 bases and J by 3 bases, and 9 bases separated the two germline ends. CDR3 sequence: CASSSGRYTEAFF. CDR3 sequence (DNA): TGTGCCAGCAGTTCCGGACGGTACACTGAAGCTTTCTTT.